This T cell receptor beta chain appears in the sequencing data of a study of a mutant IDH1 vaccine in newly diagnosed glioma. Study-level background: The patients were given eight vaccinations, one each in weeks 1, 3, 5, 7, 11, 15, 19 and 23. Males made up approximately 60% and females roughly 38% of treated patients, whose mean age was roughly 40 years.

Time point reported: week 23, last vaccination. Topical imiquimod accompanied each vaccine dose, which consisted of 300 ug of mutant IDH1 20-mer peptide. As for this clone: The target antigen is unknown.

The CDR3 consists of 13 residues. The V end was cut by 0 bases, the J end by 6 bases, with 11 bases between. Per the germline V gene, CDR1 is SQVTM and CDR2 is ANQGSEA. Sequencing was performed with immunoSEQ multiplex PCR; in TCRdb, only in-frame clones are kept and a portion is missing. This repertoire shows around 30,000 clones, around 87% found once; its top ten account for more than 2.5%. J is TRBJ1-2 and V is TRBV29-1; D is uncertain. The input for sequencing was PBMCs, taken from a glioma patient whose treatment included an IDH1 peptide vaccine. This TCR was recovered from a middle-aged man with glioma. This CDR3 reads CSVEELRVHGYTF. The DNA of the CDR3 is TGCAGCGTTGAAGAATTAAGGGTTCATGGCTACACCTTC. The whole variable domain, filled in from reference TRBV29-1 and TRBJ1-2, reads SAVISQKPSRDICQRGTSLTIQCQVDSQVTMMFWYRQQPGQSLTLIATANQGSEATYESGFVIDKFPISRPNLTFSTLTVSNMSPEDSSIYLCSVEELRVHGYTFGSGTRLTVV.